What follows are 24 T cell receptor beta chains derived from one specimen sequenced in a study of control samples from healthy donors and cancer patients. The table came from immunoSEQ multiplex PCR; TCRdb's copy has only in-frame clones and leaves some out. The data show roughly 150,000 clones, about 91% seen once. The sample consisted of blood. Every receptor here comes from a man younger than 35 in good health.

V and J are TRBV27 and TRBJ2-7; D ambiguous. With 8 bases removed from V and 3 bases from J, the gap between germline ends came to 5 bases. The CDR3 covers 10 residues. Germline V gene data show CDR1 as MNHEY and CDR2 as SMNVEV (reference sequence). CDR3 in DNA: TGTGCCAGCGGTAACTACGAGCAGTACTTC. It translates to CASGNYEQYF.

The chain employs TRBV2 and TRBJ2-3, with D unclear. The germline V gene encodes CDR1 SNHLY and CDR2 FYNNEI. The V and J ends lost 6 bases and 2 bases respectively, with 15 bases between them. The CDR3 length is 15 residues. CDR3 DNA sequence: TGTGCCAGCAGGGCACGGATCTTGCCCACAGATACGCAGTATTTT. Protein sequence: CASRARILPTDTQYF. Variable domain in full (rest from reference TRBV2 and TRBJ2-3): EPEVTQTPSHQVTQMGQEVILRCVPISNHLYFYWYRQILGQKVEFLVSFYNNEISEKSEIFDDQFSVERPDGSNFTLKIRSTKLEDSAMYFCASRARILPTDTQYFGPGTRLTVL.

The CDR3 is CSASRGTSGGTDTQYF. The DNA for the CDR3 is TGCAGTGCTAGTCGAGGTACTAGCGGGGGCACAGATACGCAGTATTTT. This chain links TRBV20-1 with TRBJ2-3, with 10 bases fitting TRBD2. The V gene's germline CDR1 is DFQATT and CDR2 SNEGSKA (reference sequence). Losses at the gene ends were 3 bases for V and 1 base for J; bases not matched to a gene: 7. This CDR3 contains 16 residues.

J is TRBJ1-1 and V is TRBV13; D remains unclear. Germline V gives CDR1 PRHDT, CDR2 FYEKMQ (reference sequence). With 3 bases removed from V and 5 bases from J, the gap between germline ends came to 4 bases. This CDR3 is 11 amino acids long. The CDR3 is CASSLVTEAFF. The CDR3 DNA sequence: TGTGCCAGCAGCTTGGTGACTGAAGCTTTCTTT.

The rearrangement joins TRBV7-3 to TRBJ2-2; D is undetermined. V dropped 2 bases and J dropped 1 base, with 2 bases sitting between them. The CDR3 covers 13 residues. From germline, CDR1 is SGHTA and CDR2 FQGTGA. CDR3 nucleotides: TGTGCCAGCAGCTTAGGGAACACCGGGGAGCTGTTTTTT. Translation: CASSLGNTGELFF.

The V gene is TRBV18, the J gene TRBJ1-6, with D uncertain. The germline gives CDR1 KGHSH, CDR2 LQKENI. The CDR3 extends over 15 amino acids. Trimming cost V 2 bases and J 5 bases, with 10 bases left between them. The CDR3 here is CASSPIGRNNSPLHF. CDR3 nucleotides: TGTGCCAGCTCACCAATTGGCAGGAATAATTCACCCCTCCACTTT.

This clone was detected only a few times. The chain employs TRBV11-2 and TRBJ2-5; weak D call: TRBD2 (6 bases). Germline CDR1 and CDR2: SGHAT and FQNNGV. V lost 5 bases and J 5 bases, leaving 18 bases between the germline ends. This CDR3 comprises 15 residues. The CDR3 sequence is CASSPAISGGETQYF. CDR3 DNA: TGTGCCAGCAGCCCAGCGATTAGCGGTGGTGAGACCCAGTACTTC.

The chain has TRBV19 and TRBJ1-2; D unresolved. Germline lookup yields CDR1 LNHDA and CDR2 SQIVND (reference sequence). There are 15 residues in the CDR3. V was trimmed by 7 bases and J by 4 bases, leaving 19 bases between them. The CDR3 DNA is TGTGCCAGTACTCCTAGGTTGAGACAAACCTATGGCTACACCTTC. It translates to CASTPRLRQTYGYTF.

The rearrangement uses TRBV28 and TRBJ1-5; D unresolved. Trimming removed 5 bases at V and 0 bases at J, with 14 bases between. CDR3 length: 16 residues. Germline V CDR1 and CDR2: MDHEN, SYDVKM. The DNA for the CDR3 is TGTGCCAGCAGTCCCCCTCGATTATATAGCAATCAGCCCCAGCATTTT. This translates into CASSPPRLYSNQPQHF.

This chain connects TRBV24-1 to TRBJ2-1; D is uncertain. Trimming took 3 bases from V and 7 from J, leaving 12 bases between them. Germline V gives CDR1 KGHDR, CDR2 SFDVKD. The CDR3 contains 14 residues. CDR3 sequence: CATSDPGSSNEQFF. CDR3 bases: TGTGCCACCAGTGATCCGGGTTCCAGTAATGAGCAGTTCTTC.

The rearrangement links TRBV7-9 to TRBJ1-2; D remains ambiguous. Germline V gene sequence: CDR1 SEHNR, CDR2 FQNEAQ (reference sequence). This CDR3 is built from 16 residues. Between the trimmed V and J ends, which lost 4 bases and 2 bases, there was a span of 17 bases. CDR3 loop: CASSSVLWGENYGYTF. The DNA for the CDR3 is TGTGCCAGCAGCTCAGTGCTGTGGGGAGAAAACTATGGCTACACCTTC.

V gene TRBV2 combines with J gene TRBJ2-3; D is possibly TRBD1 or TRBD2 (5 bases each). Germline CDR1 reads SNHLY; CDR2 reads FYNNEI. The CDR3 contains 14 residues. Trimming took 6 bases from V and 2 from J, leaving 12 bases between them. The CDR3 region has the DNA TGTGCCAGCAGAGGGACGCCTGACACAGATACGCAGTATTTT. It is translated as CASRGTPDTDTQYF.

This clone was recorded once. This chain connects TRBV5-5 to TRBJ1-2; no firm D call. This CDR3 is 13 amino acids long. Deletions cut 2 bases from V and 0 bases from J, with 5 bases between. CDR1 is SGHKS, CDR2 YYEKEE, per germline (reference sequence). CDR3 region: CASSLQPNYGYTF. In nucleotides, the CDR3 is TGTGCCAGCAGCTTACAGCCTAACTATGGCTACACCTTC.

This chain joins TRBV19 and TRBJ2-1, with TRBD1 identical over 9 bases. The germline CDR1 and CDR2 sequences are LNHDA and SQIVND (reference sequence). Losses at the gene ends were 6 bases for V and 6 bases for J; bases not matched to a gene: 6. The CDR3 is 14 residues long. CDR3 loop: CASRGPGQGNEQFF. The CDR3 coding sequence is TGTGCCAGTAGGGGCCCGGGACAGGGCAATGAGCAGTTCTTC.

The V gene is TRBV28, the J gene TRBJ1-5, with D tentatively TRBD1 (6 bases). Germline V gene lookup returns CDR1 MDHEN and CDR2 SYDVKM. V was cut by 9 bases and J by 1 base, with 13 bases left in between. CDR3 length equals 14 residues. The CDR3 region is CASSPGDSNQPQHF. The CDR3 region has the DNA TGTGCCAGTAGTCCAGGGGACAGCAATCAGCCCCAGCATTTT.

The V gene is TRBV19, the J gene TRBJ1-2; D gene unclear. Trimming pared 3 bases from V and 2 bases from J, leaving 10 bases between. The CDR3 contains 14 residues. CDR1 is LNHDA and CDR2 is SQIVND in the germline V gene (reference sequence). The CDR3 spells CASSIKVENYGYTF. CDR3 DNA sequence: TGTGCCAGTAGTATTAAGGTTGAAAACTATGGCTACACCTTC.

The sample holds one count of this clone. This chain connects TRBV28 to TRBJ1-1; TRBD1 might be the D (5 bases). The CDR3 is made up of 13 amino acids. Germline lookup yields CDR1 MDHEN and CDR2 SYDVKM. Trimming shortened V by 4 bases and J by 6 bases, and 12 bases separated the two germline ends. CDR3 coding DNA: TGTGCCAGCAGTTGGATAGGGGTGGCTGAAGCTTTCTTT. It encodes CASSWIGVAEAFF.

V usage is TRBV6-2 or TRBV6-3 and J usage is TRBJ2-5; TRBD1 aligns across 11 bases. V shed 6 bases, J shed 4 bases, and the junction held 4 bases outside the gene matches. This CDR3 region has 14 residues. Per germline, CDR1 MNHEY and CDR2 SVGEGT. CDR3 amino acids: CASSWTGGAETQYF. CDR3 bases: TGTGCCAGCAGCTGGACAGGGGGCGCAGAGACCCAGTACTTC.

This sequence joins TRBV28 and TRBJ1-1; D is unresolved. The V gene's germline CDR1 is MDHEN and CDR2 SYDVKM. The CDR3 spans 13 residues. V was cut by 6 bases and J by 4 bases, with 12 bases left in between. The CDR3 coding sequence is TGTGCCAGCAGGCGCCCTGGGTCCACTGAAGCTTTCTTT. Amino acids: CASRRPGSTEAFF.

The J gene is TRBJ1-5, the V gene TRBV7-8; D is perhaps TRBD1 (6 bases). This CDR3 contains 14 residues. The germline V and J ends were trimmed by 3 bases and 3 bases, with 9 bases remaining between them. Germline V lookup: CDR1 SGHVS, CDR2 FQNEAQ. CDR3 residues: CASSFTGNNQPQHF. For the CDR3, the DNA is TGTGCCAGCAGCTTCACAGGGAACAATCAGCCCCAGCATTTT.

This chain uses TRBV28 with TRBJ1-2; 7 positions agree with TRBD1. The CDR3 contains 15 residues. Trimming removed 1 base from V and 4 bases from J; junction bases left unmatched: 6. Germline-derived CDR1 and CDR2 are MDHEN and SYDVKM. The CDR3 DNA sequence: TGTGCCAGCAGTTTATCCCTGACAGGGACCTATGGCTACACCTTC. It yields the protein CASSLSLTGTYGYTF.

The rearrangement uses TRBV7-9 and TRBJ2-3; TRBD2 matches 11 bases. The length of the CDR3 is 16 residues. V shed 5 bases and J 1 base; nucleotides not matched to a gene: 5. Looked up from germline, CDR1 is SEHNR and CDR2 is FQNEAQ (reference sequence). CDR3 residues: CASSEGTSGGTDTQYF. CDR3 bases: TGTGCCAGCAGCGAAGGGACTAGCGGCGGCACAGATACGCAGTATTTT.

The chain is built from TRBV7-2 and TRBJ2-1; D unresolved. The CDR3 length is 15 residues. Trimming stripped 5 bases from V and 0 bases from J, with 11 bases between. Germline loops: CDR1 SGHTA, CDR2 FQGNSA. CDR3 DNA: TGTGCCAGCAGCGTGGACGGTAGCTCCTACAATGAGCAGTTCTTC. Its translation is CASSVDGSSYNEQFF.

The chain recombines TRBV6-2 or TRBV6-3 with TRBJ2-1; D is possibly TRBD2 (7 bases). The CDR3 loop spans 15 amino acids. Deletions cut 2 bases from V and 6 bases from J, with 14 bases between. Germline V lookup: CDR1 MNHEY, CDR2 SVGEGT. In DNA, the CDR3 is TGTGCCAGCAGTTACAGGAGGGGGGGTAGCAATGAGCAGTTCTTC. Translation: CASSYRRGGSNEQFF.